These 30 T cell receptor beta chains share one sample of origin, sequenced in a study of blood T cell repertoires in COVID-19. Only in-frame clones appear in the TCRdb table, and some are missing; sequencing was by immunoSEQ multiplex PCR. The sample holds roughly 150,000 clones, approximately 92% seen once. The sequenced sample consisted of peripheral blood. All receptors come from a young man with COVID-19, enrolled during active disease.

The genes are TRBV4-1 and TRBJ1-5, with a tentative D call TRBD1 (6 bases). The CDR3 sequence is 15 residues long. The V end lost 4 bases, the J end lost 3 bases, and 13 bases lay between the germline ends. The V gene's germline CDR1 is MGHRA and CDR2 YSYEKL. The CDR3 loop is CASSPETGYNQPQHF. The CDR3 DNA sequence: TGCGCCAGCAGCCCCGAAACAGGGTACAATCAGCCCCAGCATTTT.

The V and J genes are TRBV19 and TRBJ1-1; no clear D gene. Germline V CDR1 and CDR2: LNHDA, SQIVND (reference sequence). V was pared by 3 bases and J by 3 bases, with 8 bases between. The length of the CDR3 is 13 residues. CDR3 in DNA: TGTGCCAGTAGTATGGCTGGGCACACTGAAGCTTTCTTT. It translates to CASSMAGHTEAFF.

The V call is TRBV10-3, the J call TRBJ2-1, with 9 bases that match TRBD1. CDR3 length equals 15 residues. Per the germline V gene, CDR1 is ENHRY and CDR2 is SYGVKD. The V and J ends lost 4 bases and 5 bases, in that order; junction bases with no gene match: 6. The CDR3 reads CAISAGTGRHNEQFF. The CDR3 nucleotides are TGTGCCATCAGTGCAGGGACAGGGAGGCACAATGAGCAGTTCTTC.

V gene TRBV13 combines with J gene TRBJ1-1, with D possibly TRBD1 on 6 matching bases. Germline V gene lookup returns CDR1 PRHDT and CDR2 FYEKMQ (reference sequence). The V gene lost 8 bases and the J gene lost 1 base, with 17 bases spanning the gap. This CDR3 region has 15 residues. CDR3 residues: CASAARLGANTEAFF. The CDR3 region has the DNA TGTGCCAGCGCAGCCCGCCTGGGGGCGAACACTGAAGCTTTCTTT.

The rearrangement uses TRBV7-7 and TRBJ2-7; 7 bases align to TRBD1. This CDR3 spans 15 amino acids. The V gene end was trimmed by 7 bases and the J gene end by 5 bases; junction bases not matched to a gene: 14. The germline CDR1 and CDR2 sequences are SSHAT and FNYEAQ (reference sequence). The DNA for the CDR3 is TGTGCCAGCATCAAAGGGGACAGTGATCTGGACGAGCAGTACTTC. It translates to CASIKGDSDLDEQYF.

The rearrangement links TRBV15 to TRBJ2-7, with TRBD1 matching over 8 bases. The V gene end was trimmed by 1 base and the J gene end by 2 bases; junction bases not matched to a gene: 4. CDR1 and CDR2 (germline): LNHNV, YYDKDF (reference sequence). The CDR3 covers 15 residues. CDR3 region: CATSRGTGSPYEQYF. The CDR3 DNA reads TGTGCCACCAGCAGAGGGACAGGGAGTCCCTACGAGCAGTACTTC.

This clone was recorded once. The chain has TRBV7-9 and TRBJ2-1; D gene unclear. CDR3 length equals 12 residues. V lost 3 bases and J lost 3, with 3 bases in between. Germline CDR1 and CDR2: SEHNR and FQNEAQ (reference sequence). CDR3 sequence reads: CASSFIYNEQFF. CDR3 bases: TGTGCCAGCAGCTTCATCTACAATGAGCAGTTCTTC.

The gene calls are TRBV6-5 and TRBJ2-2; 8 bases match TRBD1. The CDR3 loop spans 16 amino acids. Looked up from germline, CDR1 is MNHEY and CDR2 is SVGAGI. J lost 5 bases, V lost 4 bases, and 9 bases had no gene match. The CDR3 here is CASSFGQGRGTGELFF. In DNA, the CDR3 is TGTGCCAGCAGTTTTGGACAGGGCCGAGGGACCGGGGAGCTGTTTTTT.

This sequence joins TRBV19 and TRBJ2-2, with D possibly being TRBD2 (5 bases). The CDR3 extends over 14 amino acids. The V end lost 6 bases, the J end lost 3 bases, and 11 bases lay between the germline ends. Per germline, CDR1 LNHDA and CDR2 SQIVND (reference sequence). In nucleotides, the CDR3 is TGTGCCAGTAGGACCGGGGTGTACACCGGGGAGCTGTTTTTT. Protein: CASRTGVYTGELFF.

CDR3 nucleotide sequence: TGTGCCAGCTCACTACTAGCGGGAGAGGAGCAGTTCTTC. Its translation: CASSLLAGEEQFF. The chain carries TRBV14 and TRBJ2-1; 11 nucleotides match TRBD2. The CDR3 loop spans 13 amino acids. Germline V gene data show CDR1 as SGHDN and CDR2 as FVKESK. The J segment lost 10 bases and the V segment lost 8 bases, leaving 7 bases of the junction unmatched.

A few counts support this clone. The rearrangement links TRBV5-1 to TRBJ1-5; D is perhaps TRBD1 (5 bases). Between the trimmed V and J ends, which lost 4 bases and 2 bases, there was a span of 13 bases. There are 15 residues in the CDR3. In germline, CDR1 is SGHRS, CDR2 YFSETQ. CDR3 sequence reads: CASSMGLGGNQPQHF. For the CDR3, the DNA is TGCGCCAGCAGCATGGGACTAGGGGGCAATCAGCCCCAGCATTTT.

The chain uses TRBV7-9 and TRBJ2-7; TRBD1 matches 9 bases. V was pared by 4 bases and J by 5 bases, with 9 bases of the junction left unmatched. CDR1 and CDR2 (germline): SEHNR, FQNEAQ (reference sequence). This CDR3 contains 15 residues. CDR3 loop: CASSSPGQGIHEQYF. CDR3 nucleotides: TGTGCCAGCAGCTCTCCGGGACAGGGAATACACGAGCAGTACTTC.

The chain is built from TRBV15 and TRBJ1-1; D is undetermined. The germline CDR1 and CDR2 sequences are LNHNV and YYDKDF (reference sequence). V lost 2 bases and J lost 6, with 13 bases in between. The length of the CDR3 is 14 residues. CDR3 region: CATSRRDGIAEAFF. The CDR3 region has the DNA TGTGCCACCAGCAGAAGAGACGGGATCGCTGAAGCTTTCTTT.

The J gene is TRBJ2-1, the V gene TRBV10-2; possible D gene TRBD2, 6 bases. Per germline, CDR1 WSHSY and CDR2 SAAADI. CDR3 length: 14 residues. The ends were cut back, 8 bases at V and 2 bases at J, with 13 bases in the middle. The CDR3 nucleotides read TGCGCCAGCGAAGCGGGCGTAACCTACAATGAGCAGTTCTTC. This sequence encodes CASEAGVTYNEQFF.

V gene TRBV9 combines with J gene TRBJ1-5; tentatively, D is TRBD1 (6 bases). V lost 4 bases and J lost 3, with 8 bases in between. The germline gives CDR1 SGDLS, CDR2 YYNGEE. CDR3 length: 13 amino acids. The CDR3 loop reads CASSPGHNQPQHF. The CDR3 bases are TGTGCCAGCAGCCCGGGACACAATCAGCCCCAGCATTTT.

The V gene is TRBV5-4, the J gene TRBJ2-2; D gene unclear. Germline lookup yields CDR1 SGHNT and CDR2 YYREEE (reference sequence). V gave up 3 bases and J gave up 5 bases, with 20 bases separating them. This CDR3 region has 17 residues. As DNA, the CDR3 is TGTGCCAGCAGCTCCCGGGTCACAAGAGTCGTAACCGGGGAGCTGTTTTTT. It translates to CASSSRVTRVVTGELFF.

This chain's CDR3 is CASSYGLAGYNEQFF. CDR3 nucleotides: TGTGCCAGCAGCTACGGACTAGCGGGCTACAATGAGCAGTTCTTC. The genes are TRBV7-2 and TRBJ2-1, with 11 bases that match TRBD2. V shed 4 bases, J shed 3 bases, and the junction held 2 bases outside the gene matches. The CDR3 runs to 15 residues. CDR1 SGHTA and CDR2 FQGNSA come from the germline V gene.

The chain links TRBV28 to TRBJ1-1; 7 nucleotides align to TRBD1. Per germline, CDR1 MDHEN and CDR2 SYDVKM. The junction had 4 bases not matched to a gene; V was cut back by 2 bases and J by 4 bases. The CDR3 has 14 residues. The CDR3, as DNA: TGTGCCAGCAGTTTAGGGGACAGCCGCACTGAAGCTTTCTTT. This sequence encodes CASSLGDSRTEAFF.

The DNA of the CDR3 is TGTGCCAGCAGTTTATCAGCGGGTGGGCTAGCGGCTAACACCGGGGAGCTGTTTTTT. This sequence encodes CASSLSAGGLAANTGELFF. The chain recombines TRBV27 with TRBJ2-2, with 7 bases matching TRBD2. Germline V gives CDR1 MNHEY, CDR2 SMNVEV (reference sequence). J gave up 2 bases and V 0 bases, and 12 bases lay outside the gene matches. This CDR3 spans 19 amino acids.

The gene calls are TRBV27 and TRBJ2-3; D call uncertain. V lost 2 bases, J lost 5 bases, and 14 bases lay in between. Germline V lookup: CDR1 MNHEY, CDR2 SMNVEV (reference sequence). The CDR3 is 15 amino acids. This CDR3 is CASSLQLLERDTQYF. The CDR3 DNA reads TGTGCCAGCAGTTTACAACTTCTAGAGAGAGATACGCAGTATTTT.

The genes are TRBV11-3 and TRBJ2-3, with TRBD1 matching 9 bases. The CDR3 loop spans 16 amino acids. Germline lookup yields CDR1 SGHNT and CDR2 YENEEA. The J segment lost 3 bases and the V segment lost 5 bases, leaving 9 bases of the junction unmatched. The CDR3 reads CASSQRGTGSTDTQYF. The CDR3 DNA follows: TGTGCCAGCAGCCAACGAGGGACAGGGAGTACAGATACGCAGTATTTT. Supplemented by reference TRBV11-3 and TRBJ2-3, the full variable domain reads EAGVVQSPRYKIIEKKQPVAFWCNPISGHNTLYWYLQNLGQGPELLIRYENEEAVDDSQLPKDRFSAERLKGVDSTLKIQPAELGDSAVYLCASSQRGTGSTDTQYFGPGTRLTVL.

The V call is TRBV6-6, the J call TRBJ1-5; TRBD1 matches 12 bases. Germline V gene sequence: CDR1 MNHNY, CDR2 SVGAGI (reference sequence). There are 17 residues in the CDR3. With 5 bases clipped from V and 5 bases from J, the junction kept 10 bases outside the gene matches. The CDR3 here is CASSPQGQGARDQPQHF. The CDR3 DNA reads TGTGCCAGCAGTCCTCAGGGACAGGGGGCGCGGGATCAGCCCCAGCATTTT.

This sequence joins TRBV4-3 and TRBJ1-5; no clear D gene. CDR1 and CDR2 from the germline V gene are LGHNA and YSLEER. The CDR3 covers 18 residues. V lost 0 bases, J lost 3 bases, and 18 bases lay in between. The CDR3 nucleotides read TGCGCCAGCAGCCAAGATTGGAGGGAAGGCGCGTTCAATCAGCCCCAGCATTTT. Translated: CASSQDWREGAFNQPQHF.

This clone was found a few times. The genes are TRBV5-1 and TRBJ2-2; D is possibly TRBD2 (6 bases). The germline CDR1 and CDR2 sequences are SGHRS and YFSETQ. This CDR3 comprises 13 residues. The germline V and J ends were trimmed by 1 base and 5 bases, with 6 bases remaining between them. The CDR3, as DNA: TGCGCCAGCAGCTTGAGCGGGACCGGGGAGCTGTTTTTT. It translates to CASSLSGTGELFF.

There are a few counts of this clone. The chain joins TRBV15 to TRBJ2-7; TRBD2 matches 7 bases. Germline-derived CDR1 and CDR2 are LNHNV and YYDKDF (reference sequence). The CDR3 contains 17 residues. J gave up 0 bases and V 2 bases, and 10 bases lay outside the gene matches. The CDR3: CATSRTRLAESSYEQYF. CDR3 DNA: TGTGCCACCAGCAGAACCCGACTAGCCGAGAGCTCCTACGAGCAGTACTTC.

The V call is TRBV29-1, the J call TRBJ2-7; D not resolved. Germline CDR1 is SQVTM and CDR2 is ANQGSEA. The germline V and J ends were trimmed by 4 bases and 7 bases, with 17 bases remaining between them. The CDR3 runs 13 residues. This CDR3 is CSVAGQTAGEQYF. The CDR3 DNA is TGCAGCGTTGCAGGCCAAACCGCTGGGGAGCAGTACTTC.

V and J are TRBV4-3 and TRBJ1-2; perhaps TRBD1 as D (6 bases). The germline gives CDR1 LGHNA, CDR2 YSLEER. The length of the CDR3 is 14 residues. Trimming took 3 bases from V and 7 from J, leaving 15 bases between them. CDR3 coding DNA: TGCGCCAGCAGCCACGGCGGGGGCGTCTCTGGCTACACCTTC. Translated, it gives CASSHGGGVSGYTF.

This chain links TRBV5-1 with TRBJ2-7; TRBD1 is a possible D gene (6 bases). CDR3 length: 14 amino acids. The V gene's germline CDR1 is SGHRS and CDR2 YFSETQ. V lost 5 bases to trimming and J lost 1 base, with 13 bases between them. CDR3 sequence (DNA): TGCGCCAGCAGGTTTGGGACAACGTCCTACGAGCAGTACTTC. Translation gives CASRFGTTSYEQYF.

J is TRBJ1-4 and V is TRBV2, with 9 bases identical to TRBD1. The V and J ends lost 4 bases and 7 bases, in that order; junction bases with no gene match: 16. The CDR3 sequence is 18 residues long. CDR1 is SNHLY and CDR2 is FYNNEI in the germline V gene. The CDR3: CASSGSLQGAFGGEKLFF. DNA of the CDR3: TGTGCCAGCAGTGGCTCTCTACAGGGGGCGTTCGGGGGTGAAAAACTGTTTTTT.

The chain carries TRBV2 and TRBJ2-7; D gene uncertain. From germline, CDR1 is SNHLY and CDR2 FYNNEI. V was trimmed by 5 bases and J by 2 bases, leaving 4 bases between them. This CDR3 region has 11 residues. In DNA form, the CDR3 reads TGTGCCAGCAGTTACACCTACGAGCAGTACTTC. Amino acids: CASSYTYEQYF.